The clone carrying this TCR beta chain is a singleton in its sample. The antigen remains undetermined. The data derive from a study of radiotherapy plus CTLA-4 blockade in lung cancer. The ends lost 2 bases at V and 7 bases at J; junction bases unmatched: 3. Germline CDR1 and CDR2: SGHTA and FQGTGA. The CDR3 totals 14 residues. Study-level results: Radiotherapy plus ipilimumab was followed by expansion in blood of tumor-derived TCR clones.

Measured with immunoSEQ multiplex PCR; TCRdb has only the in-frame clones, and not every one. The sample shows some 92,000 clones, about 81% of them seen only once. This material consisted of peripheral blood, taken from a patient treated with radiotherapy plus ipilimumab. The clonotype was recovered from a human donor with non-small cell lung cancer who had a partial response to radiotherapy plus ipilimumab. This chain links TRBV7-3 with TRBJ2-1, with 9 positions matching TRBD2. CDR3 in amino acids: CASSLLAGKNEQFF. CDR3 DNA: TGTGCCAGCAGCTTACTAGCGGGAAAAAATGAGCAGTTCTTC.